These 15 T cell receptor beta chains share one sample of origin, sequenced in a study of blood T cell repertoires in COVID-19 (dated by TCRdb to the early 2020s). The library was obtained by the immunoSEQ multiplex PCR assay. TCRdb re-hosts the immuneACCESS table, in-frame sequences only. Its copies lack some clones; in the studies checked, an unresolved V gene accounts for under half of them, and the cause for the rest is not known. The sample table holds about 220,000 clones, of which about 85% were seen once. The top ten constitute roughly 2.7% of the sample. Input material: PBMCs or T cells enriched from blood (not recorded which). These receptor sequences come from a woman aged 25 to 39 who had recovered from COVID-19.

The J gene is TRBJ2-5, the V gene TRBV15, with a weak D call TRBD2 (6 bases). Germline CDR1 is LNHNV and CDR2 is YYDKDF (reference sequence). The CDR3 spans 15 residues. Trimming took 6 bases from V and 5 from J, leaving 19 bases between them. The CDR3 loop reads CATSLSGEGHETQYF. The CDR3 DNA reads TGTGCCACCAGTCTGTCGGGAGAGGGCCACGAGACCCAGTACTTC.

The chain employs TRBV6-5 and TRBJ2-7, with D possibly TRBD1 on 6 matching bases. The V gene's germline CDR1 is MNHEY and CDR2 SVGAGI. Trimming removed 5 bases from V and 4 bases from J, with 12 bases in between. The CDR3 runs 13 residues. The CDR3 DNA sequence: TGTGCCAGCAGTCTGGGGGACAATTACGAGCAGTACTTC. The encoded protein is CASSLGDNYEQYF.

The CDR3 region is CASSPGVLETDTQYF. CDR3 sequence (DNA): TGTGCCAGCAGCCCAGGGGTGCTGGAAACAGATACGCAGTATTTT. J is TRBJ2-3 and V is TRBV7-9; maybe TRBD1 (6 bases). V was pared by 5 bases and J by 3 bases, with 15 bases between. The CDR3 runs 15 residues. CDR1 and CDR2 (germline): SEHNR, FQNEAQ (reference sequence). The full variable domain, its missing parts supplied by reference TRBV7-9 and TRBJ2-3, is DTGVSQNPRHKITKRGQNVTFRCDPISEHNRLYWYRQTLGQGPEFLTYFQNEAQLEKSRLLSDRFSAERPKGSFSTLEIQRTEQGDSAMYLCASSPGVLETDTQYFGPGTRLTVL.

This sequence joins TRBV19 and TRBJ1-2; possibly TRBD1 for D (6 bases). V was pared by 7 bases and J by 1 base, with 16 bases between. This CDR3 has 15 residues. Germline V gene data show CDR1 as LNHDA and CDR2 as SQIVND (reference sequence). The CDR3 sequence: CASTPRQGLNYGYTF. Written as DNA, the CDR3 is TGTGCCAGTACCCCCCGTCAGGGGCTTAACTATGGCTACACCTTC.

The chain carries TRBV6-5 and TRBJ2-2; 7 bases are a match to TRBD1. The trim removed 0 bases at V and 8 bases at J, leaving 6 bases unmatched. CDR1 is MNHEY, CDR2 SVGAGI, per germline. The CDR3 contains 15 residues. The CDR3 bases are TGTGCCAGCAGTTACTCAGGACAGGTCGGAGGGGAGCTGTTTTTT. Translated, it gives CASSYSGQVGGELFF.

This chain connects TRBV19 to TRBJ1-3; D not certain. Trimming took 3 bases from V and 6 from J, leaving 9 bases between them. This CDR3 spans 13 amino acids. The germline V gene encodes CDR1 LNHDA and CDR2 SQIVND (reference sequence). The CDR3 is CASSIAMQNTIYF. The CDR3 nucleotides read TGTGCCAGTAGTATTGCTATGCAAAACACCATATATTTT.

Written as DNA, the CDR3 is TGTGCCAGCAGCTTCGTACCGGGACAGGGGAACACTGAAGCTTTCTTT. Translation gives CASSFVPGQGNTEAFF. This chain joins TRBV5-6 and TRBJ1-1, with 9 nucleotides matching TRBD1. Germline V gene data show CDR1 as SGHDT and CDR2 as YYEEEE. V dropped 2 bases and J dropped 1; count of bases not matched to a gene: 6. The length of the CDR3 is 16 residues.

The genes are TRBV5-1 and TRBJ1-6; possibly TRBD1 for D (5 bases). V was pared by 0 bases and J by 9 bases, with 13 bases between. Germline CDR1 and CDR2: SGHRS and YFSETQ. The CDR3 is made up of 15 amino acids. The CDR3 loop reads CASSLGHGGGSPLHF. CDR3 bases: TGCGCCAGCAGCTTGGGCCACGGGGGTGGTTCACCCCTCCACTTT.

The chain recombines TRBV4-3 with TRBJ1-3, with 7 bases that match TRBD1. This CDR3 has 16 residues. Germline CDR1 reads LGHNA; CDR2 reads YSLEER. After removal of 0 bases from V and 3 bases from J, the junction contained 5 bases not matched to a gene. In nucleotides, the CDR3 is TGCGCCAGCAGCCAAGATTGGCAGGGGGATGGAAACACCATATATTTT. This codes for CASSQDWQGDGNTIYF.

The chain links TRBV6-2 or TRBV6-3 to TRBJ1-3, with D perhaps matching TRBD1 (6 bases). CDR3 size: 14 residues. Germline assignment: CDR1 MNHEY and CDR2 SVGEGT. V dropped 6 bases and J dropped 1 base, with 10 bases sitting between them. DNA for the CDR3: TGTGCCAGCAGCCCAGGACAGTCTGGAAACACCATATATTTT. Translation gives CASSPGQSGNTIYF.

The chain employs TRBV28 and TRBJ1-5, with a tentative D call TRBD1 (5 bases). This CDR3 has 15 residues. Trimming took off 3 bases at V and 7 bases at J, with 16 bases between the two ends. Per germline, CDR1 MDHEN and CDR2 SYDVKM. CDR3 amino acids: CASSFLWGTEQPQHF. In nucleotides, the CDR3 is TGTGCCAGCAGTTTCCTTTGGGGGACTGAGCAGCCCCAGCATTTT.

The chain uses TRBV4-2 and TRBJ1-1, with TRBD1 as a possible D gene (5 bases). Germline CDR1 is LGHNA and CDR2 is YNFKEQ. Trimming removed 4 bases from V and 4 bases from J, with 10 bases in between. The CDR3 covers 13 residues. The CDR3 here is CASSPGLGTEAFF. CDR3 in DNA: TGTGCCAGCAGCCCAGGGTTAGGCACTGAAGCTTTCTTT.

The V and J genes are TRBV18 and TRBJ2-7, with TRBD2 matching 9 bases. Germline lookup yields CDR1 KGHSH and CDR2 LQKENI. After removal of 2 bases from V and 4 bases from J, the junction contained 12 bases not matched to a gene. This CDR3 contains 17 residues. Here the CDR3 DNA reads TGTGCCAGCTCACCAGGGGTTAGCGGGGGAACCCATTACGAGCAGTACTTC. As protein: CASSPGVSGGTHYEQYF.

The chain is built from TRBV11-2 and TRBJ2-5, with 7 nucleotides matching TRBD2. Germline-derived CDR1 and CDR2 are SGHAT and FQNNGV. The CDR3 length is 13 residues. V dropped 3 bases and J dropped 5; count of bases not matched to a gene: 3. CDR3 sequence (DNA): TGTGCCAGCAGCTTTAGCGGGTGGGAGACCCAGTACTTC. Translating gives CASSFSGWETQYF. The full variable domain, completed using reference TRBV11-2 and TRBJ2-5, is EAGVAQSPRYKIIEKRQSVAFWCNPISGHATLYWYQQILGQGPKLLIQFQNNGVVDDSQLPKDRFSAERLKGVDSTLKIQPAKLEDSAVYLCASSFSGWETQYFGPGTRLLVL.

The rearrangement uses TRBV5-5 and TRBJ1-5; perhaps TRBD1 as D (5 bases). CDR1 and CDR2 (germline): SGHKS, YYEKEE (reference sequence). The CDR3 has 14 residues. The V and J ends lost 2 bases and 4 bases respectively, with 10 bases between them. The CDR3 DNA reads TGTGCCAGCAGCTTCTCTGGGGGGAATCAGCCCCAGCATTTT. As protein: CASSFSGGNQPQHF.